Each of the 3 T cell receptor beta chains below was sequenced from the same sample in a study of blood T cell repertoires in COVID-19. The table came from immunoSEQ multiplex PCR; TCRdb's copy has only in-frame clones and leaves some out. This sample carries tens of thousands of clones, roughly 91% of them seen once, and the ten largest clones take about 2%. The sample was peripheral blood. The receptors were gathered from a woman aged 50 to 65 in a cohort sampled during active COVID-19.

This chain connects TRBV6-5 to TRBJ1-1; D is unresolved. The CDR3 length is 14 residues. In germline, CDR1 is MNHEY, CDR2 SVGAGI. V lost 5 bases and J lost 1, with 11 bases in between. CDR3 in amino acids: CASSQQTENTEAFF. CDR3 nucleotide sequence: TGTGCCAGCAGTCAACAAACAGAGAACACTGAAGCTTTCTTT.

The chain recombines TRBV3-1 (or the pseudogene TRBV3-2) with TRBJ2-1; TRBD1 is a possible D gene (6 bases). CDR1 and CDR2 from the germline V gene are LGHDT and YNNKEL (reference sequence). The length of the CDR3 is 13 residues. V was shortened by 4 bases and J by 10 bases, with 14 bases between the two germline ends. CDR3: CASSPRTVWEQFF. The CDR3 nucleotides are TGTGCCAGCAGCCCAAGGACAGTATGGGAGCAGTTCTTC.

The rearrangement links TRBV18 to TRBJ2-5; D not resolved. V was clipped by 6 bases and J by 5 bases, with 7 bases between them. The CDR3 loop spans 11 amino acids. CDR1 is KGHSH, CDR2 LQKENI, per germline. CDR3 region: CASSREETQYF. As DNA, the CDR3 is TGTGCCAGCTCCCGTGAGGAGACCCAGTACTTC.